This TCR beta chain was sequenced in a study of shared clonotypes between healthy human individuals. Everyone who donated was a Caucasian adult who lived in Nashville, Tennessee. Study-level points and caveats: In contrast to clonotypes shared by all four donors, non-shared clonotypes had lower generation probabilities.

Germline values: CDR1 SNHLY, CDR2 FYNNEI. Trimming removed 4 bases from V and 3 bases from J, with 13 bases in between. There are 14 residues in the CDR3. Remarks on this clone: The antigen is undetermined.

Each PCR replicate from the sorted subsets contained 150 to 200 ng DNA, which is about 31,000 T cell genomes. Sequenced by immunoSEQ multiplex PCR; TCRdb stores in-frame clones only, minus some. In the table there are some 2.1 million clones, 90% to 95% of which are singletons. Specimen: naive CD4+ T cells sorted from blood. Indicated subset: CD45RA+ positively selected. This receptor was obtained from a man younger than 35 in good health. This chain connects TRBV2 to TRBJ2-7; D tentatively reads TRBD1 or TRBD2 (5 bases each). Here the CDR3 DNA reads TGTGCCAGCAGTGCTCAGGGTGGACTCTACGAGCAGTACTTC. Translating it yields CASSAQGGLYEQYF. Combining the CDR3 with reference TRBV2 and TRBJ2-7 gives the whole variable domain EPEVTQTPSHQVTQMGQEVILRCVPISNHLYFYWYRQILGQKVEFLVSFYNNEISEKSEIFDDQFSVERPDGSNFTLKIRSTKLEDSAMYFCASSAQGGLYEQYFGPGTRLTVT.